Following are 11 T cell receptor beta chains from one sample sequenced in a study of T-cell memory formation after mild COVID-19. MiXCR, run by TCRdb on the 5' RACE reads, gives a single entry per CDR3 protein. The table includes about 140,000 distinct CDR3 sequences, 11% to 15% detected once. The specimen was PBMCs or a T cell subset sorted from them (not recorded which). All receptors come from an adult woman who had mild COVID-19 (a few samples of this study predate the infection). Cell type and time point are not known.

V usage is TRBV11-2 and J usage is TRBJ2-1, with a weak D call TRBD2 (5 bases). Trimming took off 5 bases at V and 14 bases at J, with 19 bases between the two ends. CDR1 is SGHAT, CDR2 FQNNGV, per germline. The CDR3 covers 13 residues. CDR3 protein: CASSQGRGLSEFF. The CDR3 nucleotides are TGTGCCAGCAGCCAAGGTCGCGGGCTCAGTGAGTTCTTC.

This clonotype was detected a few times. This chain uses TRBV20-1 with TRBJ1-4, with D unclear. This CDR3 is built from 15 residues. V was shortened by 1 base and J by 0 bases, with 9 bases between the two germline ends. Per germline, CDR1 DFQATT and CDR2 SNEGSKA (reference sequence). As DNA, the CDR3 is TGCAGTGCTAGAGGGCGGGGAACAACTAATGAAAAACTGTTTTTT. Amino acids: CSARGRGTTNEKLFF.

This clonotype has more than one count but fewer than ten. CDR3 residues: CASSQVLAKVVDSSSTDTQYF. The CDR3, as DNA: TGCGCCAGCAGCCAAGTCCTCGCGAAAGTCGTAGACAGCTCTAGCACAGATACGCAGTATTTT. This chain joins TRBV4-3 and TRBJ2-3, with a weak D call TRBD1 (5 bases). The CDR3 covers 21 residues. Between the trimmed V and J ends, which lost 1 base and 0 bases, there was a span of 26 bases. Germline V gives CDR1 LGHNA, CDR2 YSLEER.

Many counts were recorded for this clonotype. The chain is built from TRBV5-1 and TRBJ2-1; 10 positions match TRBD2. This CDR3 spans 16 amino acids. The ends lost 0 bases at V and 3 bases at J; junction bases unmatched: 3. Germline CDR1 reads SGHRS; CDR2 reads YFSETQ. CDR3 residues: CASSLGLAGLYNEQFF. In nucleotides, the CDR3 is TGCGCCAGCAGCTTGGGACTAGCGGGCCTCTACAATGAGCAGTTCTTC.

This clonotype was counted only a few times. This chain joins TRBV5-1 and TRBJ2-1, with no clear D. V was trimmed by 4 bases and J by 4 bases, leaving 9 bases between them. Germline V gene sequence: CDR1 SGHRS, CDR2 YFSETQ. The CDR3 covers 13 residues. CDR3 sequence reads: CASSPPPYNEQFF. The CDR3 DNA sequence: TGCGCCAGCAGCCCGCCTCCGTACAATGAGCAGTTCTTC.

This clonotype turned up a few times. Written as DNA, the CDR3 is TGTGCCAGCAGCTTAGATCCGGGACTAGCGGGGCTTGAGCAGTTCTTC. Residues: CASSLDPGLAGLEQFF. The V call is TRBV11-2, the J call TRBJ2-1; TRBD2 matches at 13 bases. CDR3 length: 16 residues. CDR1 is SGHAT, CDR2 FQNNGV, per germline. After removal of 0 bases from V and 9 bases from J, the junction contained 5 bases not matched to a gene.

This clonotype was seen only a few times. V is TRBV7-9 and J is TRBJ2-1, with TRBD1 matching over 7 bases. V shed 5 bases and J 4 bases; nucleotides not matched to a gene: 11. Per the germline V gene, CDR1 is SEHNR and CDR2 is FQNEAQ (reference sequence). The CDR3 runs to 16 residues. CDR3 in DNA: TGTGCCAGCAGCCCCGACCTCGGGACAGTTTACAATGAGCAGTTCTTC. This codes for CASSPDLGTVYNEQFF.

This clonotype appeared a few times. The rearrangement joins TRBV7-8 to TRBJ2-7, with 7 bases lining up with TRBD1. CDR1 is SGHVS and CDR2 is FQNEAQ in the germline V gene. The length of the CDR3 is 14 residues. V lost 5 bases, J lost 5 bases, and 9 bases stayed unmatched. The CDR3 DNA sequence: TGTGCCAGCAGCCCCAGGGGGAGCGCACACGAGCAGTACTTC. It encodes CASSPRGSAHEQYF.

This clonotype was detected only a few times. The rearrangement uses TRBV9 and TRBJ2-3; 7 bases match TRBD1. CDR3 length: 16 amino acids. V was clipped by 2 bases and J by 0 bases; unmatched bases: 6. CDR1 is SGDLS, CDR2 YYNGEE, per germline. The CDR3 DNA follows: TGTGCCAGCAGCGTTACTGGGGGACAGAGCACAGATACGCAGTATTTT. Protein product: CASSVTGGQSTDTQYF.

This clonotype has a handful of counts. This sequence joins TRBV10-2 and TRBJ2-2, with 7 nucleotides matching TRBD1. In germline, CDR1 is WSHSY, CDR2 SAAADI. J gave up 5 bases and V 8 bases, and 2 bases lay outside the gene matches. The length of the CDR3 is 12 residues. The CDR3 sequence is CASEGATGELFF. The CDR3 DNA is TGCGCCAGCGAGGGGGCTACCGGGGAGCTGTTTTTT.

This clonotype showed up many times. The chain recombines TRBV29-1 with TRBJ2-1; 12 bases match TRBD2. This CDR3 is built from 16 residues. The V and J ends lost 1 base and 3 bases, in that order; junction bases with no gene match: 4. Per germline, CDR1 SQVTM and CDR2 ANQGSEA. Here the CDR3 DNA reads TGCAGCGTTGAAGCTAGCGGGAGGGCGATCTACAATGAGCAGTTCTTC. Translating gives CSVEASGRAIYNEQFF.